This is a list of T cell receptor beta chains from one sample in a study of spatial heterogeneity in lung cancer. TCRdb processed the 5' RACE reads anew with MiXCR; each CDR3 protein has one entry. The data hold roughly 1,900 distinct CDR3 sequences, with roughly a quarter observed a single time. Sequencing used normal lung tissue next to the tumor, obtained at surgery. The receptors were sampled from a male donor with early-stage non-small cell lung cancer. CDR3s include the opening cysteine and the closing phenylalanine or tryptophan. Fields, in order: D gene, clone size, V gene, J gene, CDR3 DNA, CDR3 protein. D genes are given only for firm matches. Clone size is shown for a subset of rows, as once, few, many or a class of expanded clone.

TRBD1	few	TRBV30	TRBJ2-1	TGTGCCGGAGACAGGGGGGGGTACAATGAGCAGTTCTTC	CAGDRGGYNEQFF
TRBD1	NA	TRBV2	TRBJ2-7	TGTGCCAGCAATAGGGACAGGATCCCAGGTGTCTACGAGCAGTACTTC	CASNRDRIPGVYEQYF
NA	few	TRBV4-1	TRBJ1-2	TGCGCCAGCAGCGCCTCCGCAGGGCAGTATGGCTACACCTTC	CASSASAGQYGYTF
NA	medium-sized	TRBV5-1	TRBJ2-3	TGCGCCAGCAGCTTGGGGTCCAGGGGAACCGATACGCAGTATTTT	CASSLGSRGTDTQYF
TRBD2	NA	TRBV12-3/TRBV12-4	TRBJ2-5	TGTGCCAGCAGTTTGGGAGCGGGGGGCTCTTGGGGGACCCAAGAGACCCAGTACTTC	CASSLGAGGSWGTQETQYF
NA	few	TRBV28	TRBJ2-3	TGTGCCAGCAGTTCACTAGGAAGTACAGATACGCAGTATTTT	CASSSLGSTDTQYF
NA	few	TRBV20-1	TRBJ2-7	TGCAGTGCTAGACGGGCAGGGAGCTCCTACGAGCAGTACTTC	CSARRAGSSYEQYF
NA	NA	TRBV6-5	TRBJ2-6	TGTGCCAGCAGACTAGGGGGTTCTGGGGCCAACGTCCTGACTTTC	CASRLGGSGANVLTF
NA	NA	TRBV6-5	TRBJ1-5	TGTGCCAGAAGTTACCTTCCAAACAGGGCTCAGCCCCAGCATTTT	CARSYLPNRAQPQHF
TRBD2	large	TRBV12-3/TRBV12-4	TRBJ2-3	TGTGCCAGCAGCCGGACTAGCGGGGGGTTGGATACGCAGTATTTT	CASSRTSGGLDTQYF
TRBD2	large	TRBV7-2	TRBJ2-2	TGTGCCAGCAGCCGCGGGGGGGACTCTACCGGGGAGCTGTTTTTT	CASSRGGDSTGELFF
NA	few	TRBV27	TRBJ2-3	TGTGCCAGCAGTTTAACGGCACTCACAGATACGCAGTATTTT	CASSLTALTDTQYF
NA	large	TRBV7-3	TRBJ2-3	TGTGCCAGCAGCCCAGGACAGAGCACAGATACGCAGTATTTT	CASSPGQSTDTQYF
TRBD2	few	TRBV7-2	TRBJ2-1	TGTGCCAGCAGCTGGGGGGGCAATGAGCAGTTCTTC	CASSWGGNEQFF